The sequence of this T cell receptor (beta chain) was determined in a study of Ad26.COV2.S vaccination and SARS-CoV-2 variants. This clone was picked up one time. CDR3 length: 17 residues. Trimming pared 5 bases from V and 0 bases from J, leaving 17 bases between. In germline, CDR1 is SNHLY, CDR2 FYNNEI. TCRdb's copy holds only in-frame clones and misses some; the assay was immunoSEQ multiplex PCR. The sample holds a few hundred thousand clones, about nine tenths seen once. This sample's treatment: about 20 received Ad26.COV2.S at low or high dose, single or two shots; roughly 5 received placebo; per-sample allocation not given. The investigators took samples on day 63 after the first vaccine or placebo injection.

The V gene is TRBV2, the J gene TRBJ1-5; TRBD1 is a possible D gene (5 bases). The starting material was peripheral blood, obtained in a trial of Ad26.COV2.S vaccine versus placebo. This clonotype was sampled from a person aged 18-60 years who received the Ad26.COV2.S COVID-19 vaccine or a placebo. The CDR3 DNA sequence: TGTGCCAGCAGTACCCGGACAACTCTCTATAGCAATCAGCCCCAGCATTTT. As protein: CASSTRTTLYSNQPQHF.